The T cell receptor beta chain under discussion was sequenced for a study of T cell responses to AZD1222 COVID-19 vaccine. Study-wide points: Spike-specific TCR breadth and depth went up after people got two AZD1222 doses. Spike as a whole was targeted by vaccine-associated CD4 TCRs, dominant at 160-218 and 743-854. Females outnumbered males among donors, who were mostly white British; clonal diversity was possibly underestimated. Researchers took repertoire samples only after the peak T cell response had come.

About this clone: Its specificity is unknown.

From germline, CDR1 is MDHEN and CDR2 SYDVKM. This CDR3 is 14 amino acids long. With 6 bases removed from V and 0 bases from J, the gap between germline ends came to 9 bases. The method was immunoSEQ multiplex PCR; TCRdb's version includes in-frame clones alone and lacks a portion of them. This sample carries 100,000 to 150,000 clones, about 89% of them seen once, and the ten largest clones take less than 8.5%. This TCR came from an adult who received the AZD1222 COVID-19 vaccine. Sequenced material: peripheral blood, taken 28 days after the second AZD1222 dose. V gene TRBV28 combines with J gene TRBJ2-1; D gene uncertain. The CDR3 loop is CASRPLSSYNEQFF. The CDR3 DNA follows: TGTGCCAGCAGGCCCCTGAGCTCCTACAATGAGCAGTTCTTC.